This T cell receptor (beta chain) was obtained from a study of cytomegalovirus exposure and HLA in healthy donors. Study-wide results and limits: Across all donors, roughly uniform sequencing depth was an assumption of the presence/absence analyses. Based on reports, TCR beta sequences accurately predicted HLA-A and HLA-B alleles for most subjects.

It was with 60 Vbeta and 13 Jbeta primers that the PCR ran. Original methodology: Some 10 million of the 80 million or so unique TCR beta chains counted in a later analysis were shared. Clones were sequenced by immunoSEQ multiplex PCR, and TCRdb holds only the in-frame ones, with some missing. Clone size and V and J calls were adopted from that table, with D and trimming inferred from the DNA. The sample holds some 170,000 clones, 70% to 80% seen once. This CDR3 is built from 14 residues. Looked up from germline, CDR1 is GTSNPN and CDR2 is SVGIG (reference sequence). As to this clone: What it recognizes is unknown.

The chain carries TRBV30 and TRBJ2-5; D possibly corresponds to TRBD1 (5 bases). The better agreement between TRBJ2-7 and the DNA end casts doubt on the J call. Specimen: PBMCs. The clonotype comes from a woman aged 45 to 65 in good health and CMV-seronegative. CDR3 amino acids: CAWMVGRGPYEQYF. The CDR3 DNA reads as TGTGCCTGGATGGTGGGTAGGGGCCCCTACGAGCAGTACTTC.